One sample yielded the 7 T cell receptor beta chains listed below, sequenced in a study of blood T cell repertoires in COVID-19. The repertoire was sequenced with immunoSEQ multiplex PCR; TCRdb's copy has only in-frame clones and lacks some. The repertoire holds 400,000 or so clones, with about nine tenths as singletons. Sequences were obtained from peripheral blood. The source is a woman in her 40s with COVID-19, enrolled during active disease.

This rearrangement joins TRBV5-1 to TRBJ1-2; D unclear. V lost 5 bases and J lost 5, with 10 bases in between. The CDR3 totals 12 residues. Germline CDR1 is SGHRS and CDR2 is YFSETQ. CDR3 sequence: CASSDGSYGYTF. The CDR3 coding sequence is TGCGCCAGCAGTGATGGTAGTTATGGCTACACCTTC.

Here the CDR3 DNA reads TGTGCCATCAGTGGAGACTTAAATGAAAAACTGTTTTTT. Protein sequence: CAISGDLNEKLFF. V is TRBV10-3 and J is TRBJ1-4; unclear D gene. Trimming shortened V by 4 bases and J by 5 bases, and 8 bases separated the two germline ends. From germline, CDR1 is ENHRY and CDR2 SYGVKD. The CDR3 loop spans 13 amino acids.

The V call is TRBV6-5, the J call TRBJ1-4, with TRBD1 identical over 11 bases. This CDR3 has 16 residues. Per the germline V gene, CDR1 is MNHEY and CDR2 is SVGAGI. Trimming removed 0 bases from V and 8 bases from J; junction bases left unmatched: 5. Here the CDR3 reads CASSYSPGQGGEKLFF. The CDR3 nucleotides read TGTGCCAGCAGTTACTCACCGGGACAGGGGGGGGAAAAACTGTTTTTT.

The genes are TRBV7-2 and TRBJ1-2; 9 nucleotides match TRBD1. The V and J ends lost 0 bases and 6 bases, in that order; junction bases with no gene match: 23. The CDR3 has 21 amino acids. In germline, CDR1 is SGHTA, CDR2 FQGNSA. CDR3 in amino acids: CASSLALRRTGGAIFTNGYTF. The CDR3 nucleotides read TGTGCCAGCAGCTTAGCCCTAAGGCGTACAGGGGGCGCGATCTTCACTAATGGCTACACCTTC.

This clone was found once. At the DNA level, this CDR3 is encoded by other sequences in the same sample as well. The chain recombines TRBV30 with TRBJ1-3; 9 bases are shared with TRBD1. The germline CDR1 and CDR2 sequences are GTSNPN and SVGIG (reference sequence). The J segment lost 4 bases and the V segment lost 3 bases, leaving 1 base of the junction unmatched. The CDR3 is 13 amino acids. The CDR3, as DNA: TGTGCCTGGAGCGGACAGGGGGGAAACACCATATATTTT. It codes for CAWSGQGGNTIYF.

The rearrangement joins TRBV10-3 to TRBJ2-7, with 9 positions matching TRBD1. The CDR3 has 13 residues. V gave up 5 bases and J gave up 5 bases; unmatched junction bases: 4. Germline values: CDR1 ENHRY, CDR2 SYGVKD. CDR3 coding DNA: TGTGCCATCAGTTCCGGGACAGGGAACGAGCAGTACTTC. It encodes CAISSGTGNEQYF.

The J gene is TRBJ2-5, the V gene TRBV28, with 10 bases that match TRBD2. The V gene's germline CDR1 is MDHEN and CDR2 SYDVKM. The CDR3 covers 15 residues. J gave up 1 base and V 6 bases, and 5 bases lay outside the gene matches. The CDR3 protein is CASSLAGEIQETQYF. CDR3 in DNA: TGTGCCAGCAGCCTAGCGGGAGAGATCCAAGAGACCCAGTACTTC.